This T cell receptor (beta chain) was captured by sequencing in a study of spatial heterogeneity in lung cancer. Study conclusions and caveats: Tumoral mutation counts were tracked by counts of expanded intratumoral alpha and beta TCRs.

Unique molecular identifiers tagged every individual TCR cDNA molecule. TCRdb reprocessed the 5' RACE reads via MiXCR and lists one record per CDR3 protein. The data contain 1,500 to 2,000 distinct CDR3 sequences, approximately 5% of them singletons. Time point defined: sample taken at primary tumor resection. Sequencing was performed on whole RNA extracted from tumor and nontumor lung tissue, or from frozen PBMC, and the material was left unsorted. The V and J ends lost 0 bases and 5 bases respectively, with 14 bases between them. The CDR3 runs to 15 residues. From germline, CDR1 is WSHSY and CDR2 SAAADI. In this sample, this clonotype turned up a few times. Its antigen is undetermined.

The gene calls are TRBV10-2 and TRBJ2-7, with D possibly matching TRBD1 (6 bases). This clonotype was sampled from a male donor with early-stage non-small cell lung cancer. The sample here was lung tumor tissue, taken at surgery. CDR3 residues: CASSESEVGANEQYF. The CDR3 DNA follows: TGCGCCAGCAGTGAGTCGGAGGTGGGGGCCAACGAGCAGTACTTC.